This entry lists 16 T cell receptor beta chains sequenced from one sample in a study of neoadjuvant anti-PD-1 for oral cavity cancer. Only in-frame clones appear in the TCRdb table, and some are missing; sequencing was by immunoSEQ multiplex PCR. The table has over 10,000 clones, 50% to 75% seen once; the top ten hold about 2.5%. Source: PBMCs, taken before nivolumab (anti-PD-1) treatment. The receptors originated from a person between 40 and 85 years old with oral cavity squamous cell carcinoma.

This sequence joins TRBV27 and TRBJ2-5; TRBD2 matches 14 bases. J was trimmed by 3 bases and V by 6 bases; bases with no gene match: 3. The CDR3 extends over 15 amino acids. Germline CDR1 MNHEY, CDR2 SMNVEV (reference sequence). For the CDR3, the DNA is TGTGCCAGCAGGGTGACTAGCGGGGGGGAAGAGACCCAGTACTTC. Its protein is CASRVTSGGEETQYF.

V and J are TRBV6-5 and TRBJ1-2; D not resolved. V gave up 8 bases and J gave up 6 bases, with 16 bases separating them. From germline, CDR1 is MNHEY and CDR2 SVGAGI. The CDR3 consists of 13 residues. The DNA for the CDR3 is TGTGCCAGCCGGGGAGGGTCTCGGGATGGCTACACCTTC. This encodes CASRGGSRDGYTF.

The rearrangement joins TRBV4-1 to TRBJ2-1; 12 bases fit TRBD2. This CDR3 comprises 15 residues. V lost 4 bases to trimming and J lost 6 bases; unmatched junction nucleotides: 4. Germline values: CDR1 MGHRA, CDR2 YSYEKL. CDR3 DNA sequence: TGCGCCAGCAGCCCTTCTAGCGGGGGGGCCAATGAGCAGTTCTTC. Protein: CASSPSSGGANEQFF.

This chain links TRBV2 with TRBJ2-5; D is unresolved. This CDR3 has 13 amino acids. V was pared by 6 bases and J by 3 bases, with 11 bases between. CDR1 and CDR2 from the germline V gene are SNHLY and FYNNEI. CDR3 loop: CASRSAAEETQYF. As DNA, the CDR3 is TGTGCCAGCAGGTCCGCCGCCGAAGAGACCCAGTACTTC.

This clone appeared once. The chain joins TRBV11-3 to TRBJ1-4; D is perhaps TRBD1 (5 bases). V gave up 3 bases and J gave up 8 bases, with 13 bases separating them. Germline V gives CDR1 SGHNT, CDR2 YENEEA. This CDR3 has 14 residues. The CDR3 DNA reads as TGTGCCAGCAGCTTTTGGGGGGAGGGGGAAAAACTGTTTTTT. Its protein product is CASSFWGEGEKLFF.

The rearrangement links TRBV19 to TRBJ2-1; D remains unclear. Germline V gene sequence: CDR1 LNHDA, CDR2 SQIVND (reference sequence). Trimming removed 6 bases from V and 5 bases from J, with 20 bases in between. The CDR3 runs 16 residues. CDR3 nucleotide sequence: TGTGCCAGTAGCAAAAGGAGTTCCTGGGCCGACAATGAGCAGTTCTTC. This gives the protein CASSKRSSWADNEQFF.

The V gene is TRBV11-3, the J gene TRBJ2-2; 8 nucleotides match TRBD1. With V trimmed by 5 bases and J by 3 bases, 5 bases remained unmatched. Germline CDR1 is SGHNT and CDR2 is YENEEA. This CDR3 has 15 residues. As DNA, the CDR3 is TGTGCCAGCAGCCTCGGACAGGGAGACACCGGGGAGCTGTTTTTT. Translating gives CASSLGQGDTGELFF.

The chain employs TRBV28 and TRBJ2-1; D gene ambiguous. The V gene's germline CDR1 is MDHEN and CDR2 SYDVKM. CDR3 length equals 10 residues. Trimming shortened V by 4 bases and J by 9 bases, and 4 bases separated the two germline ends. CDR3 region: CASSYGEQFF. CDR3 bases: TGTGCCAGCAGTTACGGTGAGCAGTTCTTC.

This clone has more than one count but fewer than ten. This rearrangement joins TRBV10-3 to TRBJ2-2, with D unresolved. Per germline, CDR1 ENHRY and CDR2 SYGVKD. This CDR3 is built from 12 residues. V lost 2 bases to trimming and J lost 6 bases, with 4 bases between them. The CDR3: CAISEGSGELFF. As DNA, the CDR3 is TGTGCCATCAGTGAGGGGTCCGGGGAGCTGTTTTTT.

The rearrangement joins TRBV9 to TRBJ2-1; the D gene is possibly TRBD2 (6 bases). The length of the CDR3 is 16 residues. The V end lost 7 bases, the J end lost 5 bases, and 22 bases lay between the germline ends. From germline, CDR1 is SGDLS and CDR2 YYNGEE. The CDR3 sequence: CASDGGGLPGHNEQFF. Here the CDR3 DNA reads TGTGCCAGCGATGGTGGAGGGCTTCCGGGCCACAATGAGCAGTTCTTC.

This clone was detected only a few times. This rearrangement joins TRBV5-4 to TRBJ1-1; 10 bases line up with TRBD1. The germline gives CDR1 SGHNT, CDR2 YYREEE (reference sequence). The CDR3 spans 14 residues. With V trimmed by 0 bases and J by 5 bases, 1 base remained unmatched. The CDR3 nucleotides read TGTGCCAGCAGCTTGGGACAGGGGGCAACTGAAGCTTTCTTT. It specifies CASSLGQGATEAFF.

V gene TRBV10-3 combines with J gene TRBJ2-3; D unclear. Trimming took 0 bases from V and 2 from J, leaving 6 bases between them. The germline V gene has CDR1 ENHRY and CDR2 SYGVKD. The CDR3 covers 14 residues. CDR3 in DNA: TGTGCCATCAGTGAGTCGACTGTCACAGATACGCAGTATTTT. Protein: CAISESTVTDTQYF.

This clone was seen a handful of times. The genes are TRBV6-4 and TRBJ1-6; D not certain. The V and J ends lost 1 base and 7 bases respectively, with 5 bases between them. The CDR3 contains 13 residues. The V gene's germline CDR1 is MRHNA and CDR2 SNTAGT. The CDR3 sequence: CASSDFTNSPLHF. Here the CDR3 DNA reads TGTGCCAGCAGTGACTTTACAAATTCACCCCTCCACTTT.

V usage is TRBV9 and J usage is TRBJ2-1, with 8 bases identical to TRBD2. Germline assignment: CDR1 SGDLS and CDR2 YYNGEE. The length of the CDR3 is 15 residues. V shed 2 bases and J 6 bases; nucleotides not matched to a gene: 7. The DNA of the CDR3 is TGTGCCAGCAGCGTCGACGGGAGGGCCTCCAATGAGCAGTTCTTC. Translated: CASSVDGRASNEQFF.

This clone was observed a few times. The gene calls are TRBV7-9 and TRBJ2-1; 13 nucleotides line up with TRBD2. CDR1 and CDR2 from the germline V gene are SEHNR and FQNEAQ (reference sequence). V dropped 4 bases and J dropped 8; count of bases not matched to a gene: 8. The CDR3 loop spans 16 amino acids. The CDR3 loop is CASSSTRLAGGDEQFF. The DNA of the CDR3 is TGTGCCAGCAGCTCCACTCGACTAGCGGGAGGTGATGAGCAGTTCTTC.

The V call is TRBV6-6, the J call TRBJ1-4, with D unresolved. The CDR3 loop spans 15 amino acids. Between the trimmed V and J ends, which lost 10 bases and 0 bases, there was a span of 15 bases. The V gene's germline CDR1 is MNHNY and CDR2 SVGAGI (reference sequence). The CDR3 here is CAISGYSATNEKLFF. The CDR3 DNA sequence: TGTGCCATCTCGGGGTACAGCGCAACTAATGAAAAACTGTTTTTT.